The clone carrying this T cell receptor beta chain was observed a single time. The sample belongs to a study of tumor T cells in aggressive B-cell lymphoma. The CDR3 length is 14 residues. The V gene lost 6 bases and the J gene lost 2 bases, with 12 bases spanning the gap. Germline loops: CDR1 SGDLS, CDR2 YYNGEE. Sequenced by immunoSEQ multiplex PCR; TCRdb stores in-frame clones only, minus some. The data contain under 4,500 clones, roughly 89% of them singletons. The origin of this receptor is an adult with diffuse large B cell lymphoma. The specimen sequenced was tumor tissue. V is TRBV9 and J is TRBJ1-5, with D possibly being TRBD1 (6 bases). CDR3 loop: CASTQGPGNQPQHF. Written as DNA, the CDR3 is TGTGCCAGCACCCAGGGGCCGGGCAATCAGCCCCAGCATTTT. Together with reference TRBV9 and TRBJ1-5, the CDR3 gives the full variable domain: DSGVTQTPKHLITATGQRVTLRCSPRSGDLSVYWYQQSLDQGLQFLIQYYNGEERAKGNILERFSAQQFPDLHSELNLSSLELGDSALYFCASTQGPGNQPQHFGDGTRLSIL.